The clone carrying this T cell receptor beta chain was observed once. The antigen is unknown. Since a much larger clone is just one base distant, this may be a read error. Patients were excluded because of uncontrolled infection, other autoimmune disease, pregnancy or lactation. Amplification of TCR beta CDR3 regions used RNA as the template. The study used the HTBI primer set for a first-round RT-PCR of the TCR CDR3. TCRdb called the multiplex PCR reads again in MiXCR, with one record for every CDR3 protein. The top ten clones hold 6.5% to 9% of a sample with 640,000 or so distinct CDR3 sequences, 14% of them seen once. This sample is drawn from a study of T cells in Graves' hyperthyroidism and ophthalmopathy. Study outcomes and limitations: Progression to ophthalmopathy was predicted a median of roughly seven months early. Most expanded thyroid clonotypes above 0.001 recurred in blood.

This CDR3 has 17 amino acids. The germline V gene encodes CDR1 SNHLY and CDR2 FYNNEI. The germline V and J ends were trimmed by 11 bases and 0 bases, with 22 bases remaining between them. The sequenced sample was blood. V is TRBV2 and J is TRBJ1-4, with D tentatively TRBD1 (5 bases). The origin of this receptor is a woman younger than 30 with Graves' ophthalmopathy. This CDR3 reads CASTDSLESSTNEKLFF. CDR3 DNA sequence: TGTGCCTCCACCGACAGCTTAGAGAGTTCAACTAATGAAAAACTGTTTTTT.